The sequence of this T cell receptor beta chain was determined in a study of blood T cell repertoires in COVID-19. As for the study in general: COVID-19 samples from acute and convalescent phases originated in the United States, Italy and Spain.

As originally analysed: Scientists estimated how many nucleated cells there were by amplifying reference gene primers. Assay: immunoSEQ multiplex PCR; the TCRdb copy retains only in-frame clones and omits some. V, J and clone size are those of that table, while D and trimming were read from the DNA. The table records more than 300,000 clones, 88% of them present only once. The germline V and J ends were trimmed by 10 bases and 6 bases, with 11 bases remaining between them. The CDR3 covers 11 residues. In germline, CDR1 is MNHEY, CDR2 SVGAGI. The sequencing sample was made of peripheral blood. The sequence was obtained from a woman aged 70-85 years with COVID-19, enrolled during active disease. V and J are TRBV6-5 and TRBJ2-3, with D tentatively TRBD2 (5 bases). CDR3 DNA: TGTGCCACCAATACGGGGGATACGCAGTATTTT. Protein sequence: CATNTGDTQYF.